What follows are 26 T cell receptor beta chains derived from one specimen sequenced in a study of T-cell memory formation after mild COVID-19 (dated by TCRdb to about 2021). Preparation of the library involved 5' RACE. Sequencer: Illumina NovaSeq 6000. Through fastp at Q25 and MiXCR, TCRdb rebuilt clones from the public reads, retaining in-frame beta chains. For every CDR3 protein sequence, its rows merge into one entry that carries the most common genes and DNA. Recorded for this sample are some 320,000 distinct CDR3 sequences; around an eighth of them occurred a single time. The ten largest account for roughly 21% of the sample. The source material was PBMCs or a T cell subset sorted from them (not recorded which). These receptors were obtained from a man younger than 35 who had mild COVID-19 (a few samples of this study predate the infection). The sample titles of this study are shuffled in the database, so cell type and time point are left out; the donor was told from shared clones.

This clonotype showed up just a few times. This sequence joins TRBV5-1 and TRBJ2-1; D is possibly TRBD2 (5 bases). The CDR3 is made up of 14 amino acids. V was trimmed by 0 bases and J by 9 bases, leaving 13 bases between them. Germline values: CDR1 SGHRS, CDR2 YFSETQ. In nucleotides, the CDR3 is TGCGCCAGCAGCTTGGATCCCGGGGTCGGTGAGCAGTTCTTC. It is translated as CASSLDPGVGEQFF.

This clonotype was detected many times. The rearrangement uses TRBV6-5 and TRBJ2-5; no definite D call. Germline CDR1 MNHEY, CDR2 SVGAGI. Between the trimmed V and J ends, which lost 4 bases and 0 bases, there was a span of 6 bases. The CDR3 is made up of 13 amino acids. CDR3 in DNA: TGTGCCAGCAGTTCCAGGTACCAAGAGACCCAGTACTTC. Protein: CASSSRYQETQYF.

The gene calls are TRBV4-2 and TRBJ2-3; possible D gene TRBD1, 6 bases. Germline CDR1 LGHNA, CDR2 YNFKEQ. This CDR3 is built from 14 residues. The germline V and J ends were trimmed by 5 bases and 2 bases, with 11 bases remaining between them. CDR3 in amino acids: CASSYDRPTDTQYF. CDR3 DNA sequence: TGTGCCAGCAGCTATGACAGGCCCACAGATACGCAGTATTTT.

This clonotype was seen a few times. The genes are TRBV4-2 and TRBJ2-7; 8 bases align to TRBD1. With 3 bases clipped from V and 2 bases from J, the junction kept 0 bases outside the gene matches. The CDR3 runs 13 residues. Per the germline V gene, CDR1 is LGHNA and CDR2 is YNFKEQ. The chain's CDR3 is CASSQGQAYEQYV. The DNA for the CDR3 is TGTGCCAGCAGCCAGGGACAGGCCTACGAGCAGTACGTC.

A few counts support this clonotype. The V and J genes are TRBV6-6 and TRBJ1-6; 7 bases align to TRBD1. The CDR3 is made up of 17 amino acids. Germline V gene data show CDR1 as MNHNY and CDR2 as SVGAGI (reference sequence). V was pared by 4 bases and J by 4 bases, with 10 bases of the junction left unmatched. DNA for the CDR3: TGTGCCAGCAGTTCGGGACAGACCGGGAGGTATAATTCACCCCTCCACTTT. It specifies CASSSGQTGRYNSPLHF.

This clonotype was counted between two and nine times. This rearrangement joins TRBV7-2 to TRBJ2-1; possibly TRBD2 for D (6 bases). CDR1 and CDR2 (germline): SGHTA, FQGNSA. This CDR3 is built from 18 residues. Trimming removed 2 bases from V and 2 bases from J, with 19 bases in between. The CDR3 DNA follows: TGTGCCAGCAGCTTATGGTCCTCGGGGGACCCAACCTACAATGAGCAGTTCTTC. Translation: CASSLWSSGDPTYNEQFF.

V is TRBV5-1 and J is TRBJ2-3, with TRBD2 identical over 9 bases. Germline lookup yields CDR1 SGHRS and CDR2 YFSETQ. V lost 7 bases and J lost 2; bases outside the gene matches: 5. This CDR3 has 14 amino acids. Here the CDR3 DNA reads TGCGCCAGCGGGAGCGGGGGGTACACAGATACGCAGTATTTT. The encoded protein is CASGSGGYTDTQYF.

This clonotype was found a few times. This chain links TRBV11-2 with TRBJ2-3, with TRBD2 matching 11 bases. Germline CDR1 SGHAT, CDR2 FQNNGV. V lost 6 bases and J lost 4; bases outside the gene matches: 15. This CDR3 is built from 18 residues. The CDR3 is CASRTQWGSSGGADTQYF. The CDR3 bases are TGTGCCAGCAGGACCCAGTGGGGGAGTAGCGGGGGGGCAGATACGCAGTATTTT.

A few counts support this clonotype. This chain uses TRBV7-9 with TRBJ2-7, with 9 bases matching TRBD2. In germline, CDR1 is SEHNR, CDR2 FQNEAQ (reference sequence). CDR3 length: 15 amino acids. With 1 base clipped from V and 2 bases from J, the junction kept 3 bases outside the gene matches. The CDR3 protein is CASSLGSSGAYEQYV. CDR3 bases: TGTGCCAGCAGCTTAGGGTCTAGCGGGGCCTACGAGCAGTACGTC.

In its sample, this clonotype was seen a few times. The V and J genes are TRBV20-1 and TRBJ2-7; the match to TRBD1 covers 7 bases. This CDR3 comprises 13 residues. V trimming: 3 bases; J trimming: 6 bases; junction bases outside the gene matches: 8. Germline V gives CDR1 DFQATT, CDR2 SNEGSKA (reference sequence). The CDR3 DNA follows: TGCAGTGCTAGCCCCGGGACAGCAAGCGAGCAGTACGTC. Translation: CSASPGTASEQYV.

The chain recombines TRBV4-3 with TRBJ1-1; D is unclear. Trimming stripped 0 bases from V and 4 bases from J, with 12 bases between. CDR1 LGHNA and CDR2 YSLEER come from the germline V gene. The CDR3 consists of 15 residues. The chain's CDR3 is CASSQDHGRATEAFF. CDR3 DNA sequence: TGCGCCAGCAGCCAAGATCACGGTCGGGCCACTGAAGCTTTCTTT.

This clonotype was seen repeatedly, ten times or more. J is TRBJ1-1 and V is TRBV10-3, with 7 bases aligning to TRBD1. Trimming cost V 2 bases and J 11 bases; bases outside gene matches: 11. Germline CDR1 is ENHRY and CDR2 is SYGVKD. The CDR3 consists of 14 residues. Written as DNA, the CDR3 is TGTGCCATCAGTGAGCCCCGGGACAGCCGTCTGGCTTTCTTT. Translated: CAISEPRDSRLAFF.

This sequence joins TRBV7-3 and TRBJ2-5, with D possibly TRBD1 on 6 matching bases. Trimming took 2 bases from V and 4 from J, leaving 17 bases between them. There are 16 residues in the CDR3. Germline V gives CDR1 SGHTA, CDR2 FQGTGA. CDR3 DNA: TGTGCCAGCAGCTTAGGAGACCAAGGGGGTGGAGAGACCCAGTACTTC. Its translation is CASSLGDQGGGETQYF.

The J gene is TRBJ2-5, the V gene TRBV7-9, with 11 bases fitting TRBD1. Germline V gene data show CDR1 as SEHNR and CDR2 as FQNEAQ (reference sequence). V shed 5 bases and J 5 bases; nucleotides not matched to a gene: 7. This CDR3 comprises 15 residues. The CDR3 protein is CASSHGQGAWETQYF. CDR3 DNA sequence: TGTGCCAGCAGCCACGGACAGGGGGCGTGGGAGACCCAGTACTTC.

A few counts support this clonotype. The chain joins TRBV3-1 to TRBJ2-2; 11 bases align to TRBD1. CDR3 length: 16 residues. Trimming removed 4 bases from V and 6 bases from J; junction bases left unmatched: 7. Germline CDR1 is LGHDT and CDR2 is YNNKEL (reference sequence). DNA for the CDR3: TGTGCCAGCAGCCGAGGACAGGGGGCGACGGCCGGGGAGCTGTTTTTT. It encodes CASSRGQGATAGELFF. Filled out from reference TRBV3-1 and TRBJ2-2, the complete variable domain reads DTAVSQTPKYLVTQMGNDKSIKCEQNLGHDTMYWYKQDSKKFLKIMFSYNNKELIINETVPNRFSPKSPDKAHLNLHINSLELGDSAVYFCASSRGQGATAGELFFGEGSRLTVL.

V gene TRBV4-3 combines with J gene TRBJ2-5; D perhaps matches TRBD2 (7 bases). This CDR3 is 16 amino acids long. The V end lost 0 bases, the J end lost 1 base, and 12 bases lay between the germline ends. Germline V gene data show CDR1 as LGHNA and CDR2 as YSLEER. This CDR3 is CASSQDGGGGQETQYF. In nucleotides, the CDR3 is TGCGCCAGCAGCCAAGACGGAGGGGGGGGCCAAGAGACCCAGTACTTC.

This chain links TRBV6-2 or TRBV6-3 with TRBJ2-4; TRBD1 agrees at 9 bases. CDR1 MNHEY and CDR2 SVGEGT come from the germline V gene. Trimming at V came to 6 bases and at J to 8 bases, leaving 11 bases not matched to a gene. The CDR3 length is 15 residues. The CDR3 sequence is CASRTPGQGNHIQYF. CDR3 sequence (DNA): TGTGCCAGCAGAACCCCGGGACAGGGTAATCACATTCAGTACTTC.

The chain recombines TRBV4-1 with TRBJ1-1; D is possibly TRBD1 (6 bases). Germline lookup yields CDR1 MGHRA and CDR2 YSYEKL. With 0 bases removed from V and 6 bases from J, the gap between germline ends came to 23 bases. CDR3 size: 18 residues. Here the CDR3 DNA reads TGCGCCAGCAGCCAAGATTTGGGGACACAGCATAGGGGGGCTGAAGCTTTCTTT. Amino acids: CASSQDLGTQHRGAEAFF.

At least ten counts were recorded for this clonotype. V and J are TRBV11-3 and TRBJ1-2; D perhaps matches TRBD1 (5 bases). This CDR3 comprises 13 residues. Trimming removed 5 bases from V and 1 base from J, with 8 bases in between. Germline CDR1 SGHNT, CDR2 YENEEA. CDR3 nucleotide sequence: TGTGCCAGCAGCGACGGGGGTAACTATGGCTACACCTTC. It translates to CASSDGGNYGYTF.

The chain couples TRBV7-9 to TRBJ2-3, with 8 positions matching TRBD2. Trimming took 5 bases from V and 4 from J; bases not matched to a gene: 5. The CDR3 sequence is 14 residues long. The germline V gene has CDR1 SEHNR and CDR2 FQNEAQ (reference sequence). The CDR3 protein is CASSRGTRADTQYF. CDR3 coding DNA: TGTGCCAGCAGCCGAGGGACTAGAGCAGATACGCAGTATTTT. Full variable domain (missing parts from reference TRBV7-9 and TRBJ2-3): DTGVSQNPRHKITKRGQNVTFRCDPISEHNRLYWYRQTLGQGPEFLTYFQNEAQLEKSRLLSDRFSAERPKGSFSTLEIQRTEQGDSAMYLCASSRGTRADTQYFGPGTRLTVL.

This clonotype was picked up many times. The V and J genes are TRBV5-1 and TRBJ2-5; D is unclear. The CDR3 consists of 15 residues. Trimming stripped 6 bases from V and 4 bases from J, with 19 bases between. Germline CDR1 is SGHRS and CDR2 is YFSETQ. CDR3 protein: CASTEGRPSAETQYF. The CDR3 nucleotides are TGCGCCAGCACCGAAGGACGCCCGTCGGCAGAGACCCAGTACTTC.

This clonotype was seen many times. CDR3 residues: CAISETSGDGGELFF. Written as DNA, the CDR3 is TGTGCCATCAGCGAAACTAGCGGTGATGGCGGGGAGCTGTTTTTT. This rearrangement joins TRBV10-3 to TRBJ2-2; 8 nucleotides match TRBD2. The CDR3 length is 15 residues. Germline assignment: CDR1 ENHRY and CDR2 SYGVKD. With 6 bases clipped from V and 7 bases from J, the junction kept 10 bases outside the gene matches.

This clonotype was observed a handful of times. CDR3 nucleotides: TGTGCCAGCAGCAAGGACAGGGTTTTGGCTTTCTTT. It translates to CASSKDRVLAFF. V is TRBV6-2 or TRBV6-3 and J is TRBJ1-1, with 8 bases lining up with TRBD1. CDR1 is MNHEY and CDR2 is SVGEGT in the germline V gene. The V gene end was trimmed by 6 bases and the J gene end by 11 bases; junction bases not matched to a gene: 8. The CDR3 contains 12 residues.

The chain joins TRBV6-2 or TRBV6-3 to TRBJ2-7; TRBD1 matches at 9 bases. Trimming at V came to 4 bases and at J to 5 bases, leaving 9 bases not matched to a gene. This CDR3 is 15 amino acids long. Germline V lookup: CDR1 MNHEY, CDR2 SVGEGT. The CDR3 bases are TGTGCCAGCAGTTCCCGGGACAGGGATCCAAACGAGCAGTACTTC. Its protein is CASSSRDRDPNEQYF.

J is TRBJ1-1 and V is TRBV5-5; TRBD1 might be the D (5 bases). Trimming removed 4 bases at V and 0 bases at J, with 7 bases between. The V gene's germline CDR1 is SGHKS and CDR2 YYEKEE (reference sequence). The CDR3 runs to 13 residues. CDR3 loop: CASSIQVNTEAFF. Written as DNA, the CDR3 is TGTGCCAGCAGCATACAGGTGAACACTGAAGCTTTCTTT.

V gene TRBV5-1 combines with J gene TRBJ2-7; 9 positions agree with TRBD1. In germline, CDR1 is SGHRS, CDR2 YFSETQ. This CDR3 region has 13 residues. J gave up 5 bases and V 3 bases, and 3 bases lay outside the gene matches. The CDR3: CASSSGQGNEQYF. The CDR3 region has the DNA TGCGCCAGCAGCTCGGGACAGGGTAACGAGCAGTACTTC.